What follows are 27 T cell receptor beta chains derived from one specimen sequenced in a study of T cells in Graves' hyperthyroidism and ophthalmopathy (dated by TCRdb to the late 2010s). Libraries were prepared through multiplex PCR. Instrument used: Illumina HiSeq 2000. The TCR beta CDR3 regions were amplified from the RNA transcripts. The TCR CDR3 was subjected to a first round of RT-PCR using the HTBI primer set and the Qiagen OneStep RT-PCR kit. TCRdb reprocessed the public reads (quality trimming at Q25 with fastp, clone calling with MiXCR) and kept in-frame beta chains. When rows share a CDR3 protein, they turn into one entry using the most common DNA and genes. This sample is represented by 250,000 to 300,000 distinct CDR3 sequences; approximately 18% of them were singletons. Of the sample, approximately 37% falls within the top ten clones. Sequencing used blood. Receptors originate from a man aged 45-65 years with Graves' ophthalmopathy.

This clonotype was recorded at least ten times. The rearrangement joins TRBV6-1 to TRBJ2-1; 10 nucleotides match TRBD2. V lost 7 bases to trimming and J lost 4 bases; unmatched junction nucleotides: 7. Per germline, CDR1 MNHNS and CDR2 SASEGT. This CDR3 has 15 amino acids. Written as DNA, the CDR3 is TGTGCCAGCACCGGTCTAGCGGGAGTTTACAATGAGCAGTTCTTC. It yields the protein CASTGLAGVYNEQFF.

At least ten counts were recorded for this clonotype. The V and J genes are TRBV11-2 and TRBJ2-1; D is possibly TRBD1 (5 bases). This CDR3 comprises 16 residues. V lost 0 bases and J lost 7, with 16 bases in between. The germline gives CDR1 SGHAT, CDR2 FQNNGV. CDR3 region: CASSLDQRGFWNEQFF. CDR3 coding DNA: TGTGCCAGCAGCTTAGATCAAAGGGGTTTTTGGAATGAGCAGTTCTTC.

The CDR3 here is CAWSVAPIYEQYF. CDR3 coding DNA: TGTGCCTGGAGTGTGGCGCCGATCTACGAGCAGTACTTC. The chain is built from TRBV30 and TRBJ2-7; D unresolved. The germline gives CDR1 GTSNPN, CDR2 SVGIG (reference sequence). V was shortened by 0 bases and J by 3 bases, with 9 bases between the two germline ends. The length of the CDR3 is 13 residues. Variable domain in full (rest from reference TRBV30 and TRBJ2-7): SQTIHQWPATLVQPVGSPLSLECTVEGTSNPNLYWYRQAAGRGLQLLFYSVGIGQISSEVPQNLSASRPQDRQFILSSKKLLLSDSGFYLCAWSVAPIYEQYFGPGTRLTVT.

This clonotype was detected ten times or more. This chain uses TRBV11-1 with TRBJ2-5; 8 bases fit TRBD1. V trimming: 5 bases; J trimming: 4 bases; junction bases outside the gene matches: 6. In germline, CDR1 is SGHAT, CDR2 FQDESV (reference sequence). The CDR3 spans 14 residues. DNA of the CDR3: TGTGCCAGCAGCCCTGGGACAGGATTAGAGACCCAGTACTTC. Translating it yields CASSPGTGLETQYF.

The CDR3 region has the DNA TGCAGTGCTAGCTTAAGGCTAGCCAAAAACATTCAGTACTTC. It yields the protein CSASLRLAKNIQYF. The rearrangement uses TRBV20-1 and TRBJ2-4; D ambiguous. Germline V lookup: CDR1 DFQATT, CDR2 SNEGSKA (reference sequence). The V and J ends lost 3 bases and 0 bases respectively, with 9 bases between them. The CDR3 sequence is 14 residues long.

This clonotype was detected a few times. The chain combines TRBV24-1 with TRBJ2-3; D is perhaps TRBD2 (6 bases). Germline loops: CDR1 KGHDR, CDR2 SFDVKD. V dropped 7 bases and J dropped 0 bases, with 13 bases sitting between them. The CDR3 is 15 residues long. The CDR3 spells CATRGGAGSTDTQYF. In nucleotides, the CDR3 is TGTGCCACCAGAGGCGGGGCGGGAAGCACAGATACGCAGTATTTT.

In DNA form, the CDR3 reads TGCAGCGCACACCCATCGGGGCTTATAAACACTGAAGCTTTCTTT. Amino acids: CSAHPSGLINTEAFF. V gene TRBV29-1 combines with J gene TRBJ1-1; possible D gene TRBD1, 5 bases. The CDR3 has 15 amino acids. Trimming pared 7 bases from V and 2 bases from J, leaving 20 bases between. The V gene's germline CDR1 is SQVTM and CDR2 ANQGSEA.

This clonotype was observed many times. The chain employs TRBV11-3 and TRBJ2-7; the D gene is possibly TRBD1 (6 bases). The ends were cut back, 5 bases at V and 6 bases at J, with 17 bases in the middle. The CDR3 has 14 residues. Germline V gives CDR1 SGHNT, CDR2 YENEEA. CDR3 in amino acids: CASSREGDSREQYF. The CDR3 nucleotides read TGTGCCAGCAGCCGTGAGGGGGATTCACGCGAGCAGTACTTC.

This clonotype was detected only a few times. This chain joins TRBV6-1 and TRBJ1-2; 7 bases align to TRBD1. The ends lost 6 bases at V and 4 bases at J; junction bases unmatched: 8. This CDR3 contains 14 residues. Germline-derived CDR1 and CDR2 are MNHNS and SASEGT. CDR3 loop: CASRSTGTAYGYTF. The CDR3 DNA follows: TGTGCCAGCAGGTCAACCGGGACAGCCTATGGCTACACCTTC.

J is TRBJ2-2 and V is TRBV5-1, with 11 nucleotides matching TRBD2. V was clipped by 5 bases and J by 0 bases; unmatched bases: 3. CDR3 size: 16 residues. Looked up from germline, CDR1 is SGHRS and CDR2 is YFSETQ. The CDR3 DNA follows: TGCGCCAGCAGTTATAGCGGGAGGGCGAACACCGGGGAGCTGTTTTTT. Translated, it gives CASSYSGRANTGELFF.

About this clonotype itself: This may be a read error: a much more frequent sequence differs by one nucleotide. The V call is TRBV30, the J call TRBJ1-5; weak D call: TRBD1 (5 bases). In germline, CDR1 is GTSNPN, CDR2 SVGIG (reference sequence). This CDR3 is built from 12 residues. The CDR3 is CAWGLPGQRQHF. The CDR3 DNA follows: TGTGCCTGGGGACTGCCGGGGCAGCGCCAGCATTTT.

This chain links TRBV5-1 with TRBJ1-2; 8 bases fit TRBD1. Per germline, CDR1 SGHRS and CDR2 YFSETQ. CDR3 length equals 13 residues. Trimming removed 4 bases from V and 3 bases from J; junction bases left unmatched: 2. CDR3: CASSQTGDYGYTF. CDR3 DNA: TGCGCCAGCAGCCAGACAGGGGACTATGGCTACACCTTC.

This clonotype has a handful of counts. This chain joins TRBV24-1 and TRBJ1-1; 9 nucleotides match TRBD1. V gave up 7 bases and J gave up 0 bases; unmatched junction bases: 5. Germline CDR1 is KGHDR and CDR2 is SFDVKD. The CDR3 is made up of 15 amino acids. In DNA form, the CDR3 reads TGTGCCACCAGAGGACAGGGGATCCTGAACACTGAAGCTTTCTTT. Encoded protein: CATRGQGILNTEAFF.

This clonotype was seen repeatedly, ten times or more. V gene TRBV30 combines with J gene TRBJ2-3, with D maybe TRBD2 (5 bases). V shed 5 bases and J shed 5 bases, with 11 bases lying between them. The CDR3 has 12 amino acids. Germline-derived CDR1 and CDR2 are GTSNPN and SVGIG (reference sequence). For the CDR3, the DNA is TGTGCCTGGGACTACCGTGAAGATACGCAGTATTTT. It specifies CAWDYREDTQYF. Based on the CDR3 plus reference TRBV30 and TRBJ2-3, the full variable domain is SQTIHQWPATLVQPVGSPLSLECTVEGTSNPNLYWYRQAAGRGLQLLFYSVGIGQISSEVPQNLSASRPQDRQFILSSKKLLLSDSGFYLCAWDYREDTQYFGPGTRLTVL.

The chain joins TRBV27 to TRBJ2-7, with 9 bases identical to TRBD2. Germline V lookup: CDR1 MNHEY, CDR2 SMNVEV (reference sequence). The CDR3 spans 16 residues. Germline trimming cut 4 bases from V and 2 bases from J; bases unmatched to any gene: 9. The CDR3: CASSSPTTSGTYEQYF. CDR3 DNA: TGTGCCAGCAGTTCTCCTACGACTAGCGGTACCTACGAGCAGTACTTC.

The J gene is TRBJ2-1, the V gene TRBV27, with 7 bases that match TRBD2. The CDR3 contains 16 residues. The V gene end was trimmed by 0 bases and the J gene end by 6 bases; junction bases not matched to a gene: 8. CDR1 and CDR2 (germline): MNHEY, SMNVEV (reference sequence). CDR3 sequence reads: CASSLSGLVMANEQFF. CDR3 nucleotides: TGTGCCAGCAGTTTATCCGGACTAGTTATGGCCAATGAGCAGTTCTTC.

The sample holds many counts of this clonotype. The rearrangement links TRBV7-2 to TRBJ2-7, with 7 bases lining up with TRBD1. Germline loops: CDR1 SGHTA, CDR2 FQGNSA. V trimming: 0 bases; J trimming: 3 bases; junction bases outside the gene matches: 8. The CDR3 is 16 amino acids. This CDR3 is CASSLAGTVRNYEQYF. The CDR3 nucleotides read TGTGCCAGCAGCTTAGCCGGGACAGTAAGAAACTACGAGCAGTACTTC.

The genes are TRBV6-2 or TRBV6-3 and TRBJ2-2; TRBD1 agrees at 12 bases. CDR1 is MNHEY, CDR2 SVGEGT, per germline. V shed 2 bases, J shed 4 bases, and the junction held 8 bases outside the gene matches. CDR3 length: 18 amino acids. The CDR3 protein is CASSYGDRGPLGTGELFF. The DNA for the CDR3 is TGTGCCAGCAGTTACGGGGACAGGGGGCCTCTTGGCACCGGGGAGCTGTTTTTT.

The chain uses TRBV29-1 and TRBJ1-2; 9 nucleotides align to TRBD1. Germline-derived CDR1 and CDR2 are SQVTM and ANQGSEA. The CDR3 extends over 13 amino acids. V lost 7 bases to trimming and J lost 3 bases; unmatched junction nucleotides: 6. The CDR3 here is CSARTGEDYGYTF. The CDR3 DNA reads TGCAGCGCTCGGACAGGGGAGGACTATGGCTACACCTTC.

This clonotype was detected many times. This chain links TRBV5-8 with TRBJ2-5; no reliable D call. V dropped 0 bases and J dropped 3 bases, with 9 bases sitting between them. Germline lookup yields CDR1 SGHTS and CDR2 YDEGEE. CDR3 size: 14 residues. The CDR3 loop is CASSLAAQEETQYF. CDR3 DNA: TGTGCCAGCAGCTTGGCGGCTCAGGAAGAGACCCAGTACTTC. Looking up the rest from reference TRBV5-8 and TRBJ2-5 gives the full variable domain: EAGVTQSPTHLIKTRGQQATLRCSPISGHTSVYWYQQALGLGLQFLLWYDEGEERNRGNFPPRFSGRQFPNYSSELNVNALELEDSALYLCASSLAAQEETQYFGPGTRLLVL.

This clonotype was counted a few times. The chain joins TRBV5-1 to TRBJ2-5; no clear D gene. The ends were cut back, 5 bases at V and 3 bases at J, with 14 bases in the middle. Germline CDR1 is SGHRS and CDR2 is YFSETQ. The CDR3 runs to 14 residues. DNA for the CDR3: TGCGCCAGCAGACCTCTCGTGGCGGAAGAGACCCAGTACTTC. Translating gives CASRPLVAEETQYF.

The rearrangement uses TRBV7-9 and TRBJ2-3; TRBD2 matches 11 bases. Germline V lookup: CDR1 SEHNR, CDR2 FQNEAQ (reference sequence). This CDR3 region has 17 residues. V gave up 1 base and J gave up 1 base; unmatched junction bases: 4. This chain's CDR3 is CASSLGLAGLGTDTQYF. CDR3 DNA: TGTGCCAGCAGCTTAGGACTAGCGGGGTTGGGCACAGATACGCAGTATTTT.

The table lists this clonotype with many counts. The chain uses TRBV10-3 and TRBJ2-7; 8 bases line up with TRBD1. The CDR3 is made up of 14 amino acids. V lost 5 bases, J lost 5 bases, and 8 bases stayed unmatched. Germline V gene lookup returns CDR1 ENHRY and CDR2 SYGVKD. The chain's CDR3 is CAISLSGQGNEQYF. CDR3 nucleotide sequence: TGTGCCATCAGTCTGAGTGGACAGGGAAACGAGCAGTACTTC.

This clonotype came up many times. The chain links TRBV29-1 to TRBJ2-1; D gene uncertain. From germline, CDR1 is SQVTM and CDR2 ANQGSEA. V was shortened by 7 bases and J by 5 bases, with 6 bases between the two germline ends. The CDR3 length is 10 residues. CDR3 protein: CSAWDNEQFF. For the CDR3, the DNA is TGCAGCGCCTGGGACAATGAGCAGTTCTTC.

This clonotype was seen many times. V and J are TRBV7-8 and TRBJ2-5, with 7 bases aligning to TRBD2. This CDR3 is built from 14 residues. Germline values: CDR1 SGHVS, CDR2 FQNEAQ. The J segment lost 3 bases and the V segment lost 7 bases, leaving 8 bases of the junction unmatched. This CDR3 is CASTRAGREETQYF. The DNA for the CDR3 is TGTGCCAGCACACGAGCGGGGAGGGAAGAGACCCAGTACTTC. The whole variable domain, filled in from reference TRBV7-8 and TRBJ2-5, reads GAGVSQSPRYKVAKRGQDVALRCDPISGHVSLFWYQQALGQGPEFLTYFQNEAQLDKSGLPSDRFFAERPEGSVSTLKIQRTQQEDSAVYLCASTRAGREETQYFGPGTRLLVL.

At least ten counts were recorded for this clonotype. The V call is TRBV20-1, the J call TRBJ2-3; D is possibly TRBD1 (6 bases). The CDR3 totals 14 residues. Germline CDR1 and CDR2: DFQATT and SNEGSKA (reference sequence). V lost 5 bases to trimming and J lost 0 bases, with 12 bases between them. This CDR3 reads CSAQQGGSTDTQYF. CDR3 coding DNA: TGCAGTGCTCAACAGGGCGGGAGCACAGATACGCAGTATTTT.

The CDR3 sequence is CASSPEGLAGGHEQFF. The CDR3 DNA is TGTGCCAGTAGTCCGGAGGGACTAGCGGGGGGCCATGAGCAGTTCTTC. The genes are TRBV19 and TRBJ2-1; TRBD2 agrees at 15 bases. After removal of 5 bases from V and 8 bases from J, the junction contained 7 bases not matched to a gene. Germline CDR1 and CDR2: LNHDA and SQIVND (reference sequence). This CDR3 region has 16 residues.